The 11 T cell receptor beta chains reported below all come from one sample, sequenced in a study of CD39 and CD103 CD8 tumor-infiltrating T cells. Assay: immunoSEQ multiplex PCR; the TCRdb copy retains only in-frame clones and omits some. The sample shows 3,500 to 5,500 clones, roughly 70% of them seen only once. Sequenced material: CD8+ T cells sorted from blood. Subset reported: total memory CD8 T cells (CD45RA-CCR7+/-) from blood or uninvolved lymph node. The receptors derive from a human donor with head and neck squamous cell carcinoma.

This chain links TRBV27 with TRBJ2-1; TRBD2 matches at 9 bases. From germline, CDR1 is MNHEY and CDR2 SMNVEV (reference sequence). Trimming cost V 6 bases and J 5 bases; bases outside gene matches: 8. The CDR3 covers 15 residues. CDR3 protein: CASSQAGGVNNEQFF. The CDR3 DNA sequence: TGTGCCAGCAGCCAAGCGGGGGGCGTGAACAATGAGCAGTTCTTC.

The chain joins TRBV29-1 to TRBJ1-2, with 9 bases lining up with TRBD1. This CDR3 has 12 residues. Germline V gives CDR1 SQVTM, CDR2 ANQGSEA. J was trimmed by 5 bases and V by 8 bases; bases with no gene match: 6. The CDR3, as DNA: TGCAGCCTCGGGACAGGGCAGTATGGCTACACCTTC. Residues: CSLGTGQYGYTF. Full variable domain (outside the CDR3, taken from reference TRBV29-1 and TRBJ1-2): SAVISQKPSRDICQRGTSLTIQCQVDSQVTMMFWYRQQPGQSLTLIATANQGSEATYESGFVIDKFPISRPNLTFSTLTVSNMSPEDSSIYLCSLGTGQYGYTFGSGTRLTVV.

J is TRBJ2-2 and V is TRBV10-3; TRBD1 aligns across 8 bases. Trimming removed 8 bases from V and 0 bases from J; junction bases left unmatched: 11. The CDR3 is 17 amino acids. Germline values: CDR1 ENHRY, CDR2 SYGVKD. The CDR3 nucleotides read TGTGCCATCGGCAAGGACAGGGCTAAACCGAACACCGGGGAGCTGTTTTTT. Its protein is CAIGKDRAKPNTGELFF.

By sample fraction, this clone is medium-sized. The DNA for the CDR3 is TGTGCCAGCAGCCAAGTCCTCATACCGGGGGAGCAGTACTTC. Translating it yields CASSQVLIPGEQYF. The chain couples TRBV7-2 to TRBJ2-7, with D perhaps matching TRBD2 (5 bases). The length of the CDR3 is 14 residues. CDR1 and CDR2 from the germline V gene are SGHTA and FQGNSA. Trimming pared 5 bases from V and 7 bases from J, leaving 18 bases between.

This chain uses TRBV30 with TRBJ1-2; TRBD1 matches at 8 bases. CDR3 length: 16 amino acids. CDR1 is GTSNPN, CDR2 SVGIG, per germline (reference sequence). The V gene end was trimmed by 3 bases and the J gene end by 6 bases; junction bases not matched to a gene: 15. CDR3 nucleotides: TGTGCCTGGAGAGGGGTAACAGGGGGAGAGGGGCATGGCTACACCTTC. This encodes CAWRGVTGGEGHGYTF.

This clone was seen only once. This chain uses TRBV9 with TRBJ2-7; D is perhaps TRBD2 (5 bases). The CDR3 spans 15 residues. V was clipped by 2 bases and J by 0 bases, with 12 bases between them. Germline V gene data show CDR1 as SGDLS and CDR2 as YYNGEE. CDR3 in DNA: TGTGCCAGCAGCGTGAATACCGGGGTCTCCTACGAGCAGTACTTC. It encodes CASSVNTGVSYEQYF.

CDR3 sequence (DNA): TGTGCCTGGGGGGCAGGCGCTGAAGCTTTCTTT. Its protein is CAWGAGAEAFF. V and J are TRBV30 and TRBJ1-1; perhaps TRBD1 as D (5 bases). Trimming stripped 5 bases from V and 6 bases from J, with 10 bases between. CDR1 is GTSNPN, CDR2 SVGIG, per germline (reference sequence). The CDR3 is 11 residues long.

J is TRBJ1-2 and V is TRBV7-9; 9 positions match TRBD1. Germline CDR1 is SEHNR and CDR2 is FQNEAQ (reference sequence). V lost 5 bases to trimming and J lost 2 bases; unmatched junction nucleotides: 12. The CDR3 is 17 amino acids. The CDR3 nucleotides read TGTGCCAGCAGCCAGCTCGGGGAGACAGGGGGGAACTATGGCTACACCTTC. Translating gives CASSQLGETGGNYGYTF.

J is TRBJ2-1 and V is TRBV11-2; D gene unclear. Trimming removed 0 bases at V and 3 bases at J, with 9 bases between. Germline V gene sequence: CDR1 SGHAT, CDR2 FQNNGV. CDR3 length: 15 amino acids. CDR3 loop: CASSLETGIYNEQFF. The CDR3, as DNA: TGTGCCAGCAGCTTAGAAACGGGTATCTACAATGAGCAGTTCTTC.

CDR3: CASSLGPTGVDGYTF. The CDR3 DNA follows: TGTGCCAGCAGCTTAGGACCGACAGGGGTTGATGGCTACACCTTC. J is TRBJ1-2 and V is TRBV7-9, with 8 nucleotides matching TRBD1. CDR3 length: 15 residues. Trimming took 1 base from V and 6 from J; bases not matched to a gene: 7. Germline V lookup: CDR1 SEHNR, CDR2 FQNEAQ (reference sequence).

The CDR3 bases are TGTGCCTGGAATCTCCCAGGTTCCTATGGCTACACCTTC. This codes for CAWNLPGSYGYTF. This sequence joins TRBV30 and TRBJ1-2; D unresolved. Germline V gene lookup returns CDR1 GTSNPN and CDR2 SVGIG (reference sequence). With 4 bases removed from V and 4 bases from J, the gap between germline ends came to 13 bases. This CDR3 is 13 amino acids long.